What follows are 5 T cell receptor beta chains derived from one specimen sequenced in a study of T-cell reconstitution after alpha-beta-depleted transplantation in children. Preparing the TCRbeta library involved the use of unique molecular identifiers. MiXCR, applied by TCRdb to the PCR reads, yields one record per CDR3 protein. The table includes approximately 510,000 distinct CDR3 sequences, around 16% detected once. This specimen consisted of PBMCs from the stem cell graft donor, obtained from the stem cell graft. These receptors were taken from a human donor who donated a stem cell graft to a child with acute lymphoblastic leukemia.

This clonotype has a handful of counts. The rearrangement uses TRBV11-1 and TRBJ1-2, with D perhaps matching TRBD1 (6 bases). V was clipped by 5 bases and J by 4 bases, with 26 bases between them. This CDR3 contains 18 residues. CDR1 and CDR2 (germline): SGHAT, FQDESV (reference sequence). CDR3 in DNA: TGTGCCAGCAGCCCGGGATTTCAGAGTACCAAGGGGGGCTATGGCTACACCTTC. Protein sequence: CASSPGFQSTKGGYGYTF.

This clonotype occurred a few times. V and J are TRBV12-3 or TRBV12-4 and TRBJ2-3, with D possibly being TRBD2 (5 bases). V shed 5 bases and J shed 2 bases, with 11 bases lying between them. The CDR3 is 14 amino acids. For the CDR3, the DNA is TGTGCCAGCAGTGCGGGTAGCAACACAGATACGCAGTATTTT. This encodes CASSAGSNTDTQYF.

Only a few counts were recorded for this clonotype. Here the CDR3 reads CAISPTGTNEETQYF. In nucleotides, the CDR3 is TGTGCCATCAGTCCGACCGGGACAAATGAAGAGACCCAGTACTTC. V gene TRBV10-3 combines with J gene TRBJ2-5, with TRBD1 as a possible D gene (6 bases). The germline V and J ends were trimmed by 5 bases and 3 bases, with 16 bases remaining between them. Per germline, CDR1 ENHRY and CDR2 SYGVKD. The CDR3 is 15 residues long.

CDR3 region: CASSDTTGTGGDEQFF. CDR3 DNA: TGTGCCAGCAGCGACACTACCGGGACAGGGGGCGATGAGCAGTTCTTC. The rearrangement uses TRBV7-9 and TRBJ2-1; 12 nucleotides line up with TRBD1. There are 16 residues in the CDR3. Per germline, CDR1 SEHNR and CDR2 FQNEAQ (reference sequence). After removal of 5 bases from V and 8 bases from J, the junction contained 10 bases not matched to a gene.

V and J are TRBV12-3 or TRBV12-4 and TRBJ2-1, with 12 positions matching TRBD2. Unmatched junction bases numbered 11, after V lost 6 bases and J lost 5 bases. The CDR3 consists of 17 residues. CDR3 residues: CASSHLAGGPVHNEQFF. The CDR3 DNA follows: TGTGCCAGCAGCCATCTAGCGGGAGGGCCAGTACACAATGAGCAGTTCTTC.